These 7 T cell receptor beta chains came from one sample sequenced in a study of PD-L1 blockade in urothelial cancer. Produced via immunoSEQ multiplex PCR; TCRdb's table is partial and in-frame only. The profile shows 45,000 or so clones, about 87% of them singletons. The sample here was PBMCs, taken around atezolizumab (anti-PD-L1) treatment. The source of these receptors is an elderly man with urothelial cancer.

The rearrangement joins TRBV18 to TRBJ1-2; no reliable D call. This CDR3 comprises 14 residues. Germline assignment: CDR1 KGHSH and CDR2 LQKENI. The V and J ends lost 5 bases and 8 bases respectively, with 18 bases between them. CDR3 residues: CASSITGITMGYTF. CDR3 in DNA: TGTGCCAGCTCAATTACCGGGATCACGATGGGCTACACCTTC.

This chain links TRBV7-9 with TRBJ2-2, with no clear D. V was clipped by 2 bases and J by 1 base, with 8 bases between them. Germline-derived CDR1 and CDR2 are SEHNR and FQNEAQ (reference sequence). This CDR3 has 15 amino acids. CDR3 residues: CASSLNSKNTGELFF. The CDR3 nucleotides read TGTGCCAGCAGCTTAAATTCCAAGAACACCGGGGAGCTGTTTTTT.

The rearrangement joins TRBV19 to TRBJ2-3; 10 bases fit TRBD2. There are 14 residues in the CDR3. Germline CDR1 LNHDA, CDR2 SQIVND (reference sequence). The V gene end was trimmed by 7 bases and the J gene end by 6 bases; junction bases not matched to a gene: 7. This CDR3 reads CASKSSGRTDTQYF. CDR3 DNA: TGTGCCAGTAAGAGTAGCGGGAGGACTGATACGCAGTATTTT. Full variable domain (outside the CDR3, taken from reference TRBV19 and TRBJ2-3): DGGITQSPKYLFRKEGQNVTLSCEQNLNHDAMYWYRQDPGQGLRLIYYSQIVNDFQKGDIAEGYSVSREKKESFPLTVTSAQKNPTAFYLCASKSSGRTDTQYFGPGTRLTVL.

The CDR3 is CASSRRLAGGETQYF. The CDR3, as DNA: TGTGCCAGCAGTAGAAGGCTAGCGGGAGGAGAGACCCAGTACTTC. V is TRBV27 and J is TRBJ2-5; 11 nucleotides match TRBD2. The germline V gene has CDR1 MNHEY and CDR2 SMNVEV (reference sequence). The CDR3 spans 15 residues. Unmatched junction bases numbered 6, after V lost 5 bases and J lost 4 bases.

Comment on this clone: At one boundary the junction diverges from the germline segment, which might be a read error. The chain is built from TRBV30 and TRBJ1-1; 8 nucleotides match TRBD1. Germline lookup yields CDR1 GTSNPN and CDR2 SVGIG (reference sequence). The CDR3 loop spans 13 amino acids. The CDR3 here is CAWSVRGDRGNLF. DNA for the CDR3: TGTGCCTGGAGTGTACGAGGAGACAGGGGAAATCTATTT.

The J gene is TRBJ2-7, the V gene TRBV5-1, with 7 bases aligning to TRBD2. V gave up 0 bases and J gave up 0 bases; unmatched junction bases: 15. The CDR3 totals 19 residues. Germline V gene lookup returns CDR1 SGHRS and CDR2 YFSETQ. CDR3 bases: TGCGCCAGCAGCTTGGGTTCCCCCCCGGCGGGAGCAAGCTCCTACGAGCAGTACTTC. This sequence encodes CASSLGSPPAGASSYEQYF.

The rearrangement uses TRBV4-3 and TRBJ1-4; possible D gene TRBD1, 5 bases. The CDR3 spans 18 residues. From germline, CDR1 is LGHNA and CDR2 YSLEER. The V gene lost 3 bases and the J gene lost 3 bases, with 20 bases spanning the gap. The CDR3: CASSQEYNRNLANEKLFF. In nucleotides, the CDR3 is TGCGCCAGCAGCCAGGAATATAACAGGAACCTGGCTAATGAAAAACTGTTTTTT.